This T cell receptor beta chain stems from a study of OX40 agonist ivuxolimab in advanced cancers. Study at large: Patients received ivuxolimab, an agonistic anti-OX40 (CD134) antibody. Every 2 weeks, ivuxolimab was infused into the patients intravenously at between 0.01 and 10 mg/kg.

A word on this clone: Its specificity is unknown.

TCRdb's table, derived via immunoSEQ multiplex PCR, lists solely in-frame clones and lacks some. The data hold around 12,000 clones, with around nine tenths observed a single time. With autoimmune disease history or systemic immunosuppression, patients were excluded. Points from the study as a whole: Relative to CD4+, CD8+ T cells held more expanded clones on average.

The ends lost 5 bases at V and 5 bases at J; junction bases unmatched: 5. This CDR3 has 14 amino acids. CDR1 and CDR2 (germline): LNHDA, SQIVND (reference sequence). The TCR sequence derives from an adult with an advanced solid tumor such as melanoma, head and neck, liver or kidney cancer. Here the sequenced sample was CD4+ or CD8+ T cells sorted from blood, taken in a trial of the OX40 agonist ivuxolimab. The chain is built from TRBV19 and TRBJ2-1; 8 bases fit TRBD2. The CDR3: CASSPAGGHNEQFF. The CDR3 DNA is TGTGCCAGTAGTCCCGCGGGAGGTCACAATGAGCAGTTCTTC.